These 23 T cell receptor beta chains originate from one sample sequenced in a study of spatial heterogeneity in lung cancer. Study results and limitations: Tumors with more nonsynonymous mutations had more expanded intratumoral alpha and beta TCRs.

Time point in this sample: sample taken at primary tumor resection. TCRdb reprocessed the 5' RACE reads with MiXCR, giving one entry per CDR3 protein. The repertoire holds about 24,000 distinct CDR3 sequences, with approximately 9.5% as singletons. Their cognate antigens are unknown. The input for sequencing was lung tumor tissue, taken at surgery. These TCRs come from a male donor with early-stage non-small cell lung cancer.

This clonotype was detected many times. The V call is TRBV7-2, the J call TRBJ2-1, with 8 nucleotides matching TRBD2. J lost 10 bases, V lost 4 bases, and 18 bases had no gene match. The CDR3 runs 17 residues. Germline CDR1 is SGHTA and CDR2 is FQGNSA. CDR3 in DNA: TGTGCCAGCAGCTCCTCTTCTGGAGCGGGGGCCCGACGGGAGCAGTTCTTC. Translating it yields CASSSSSGAGARREQFF.

The rearrangement links TRBV7-6 to TRBJ2-1, with D perhaps TRBD2 (6 bases). The CDR3 extends over 17 amino acids. Germline V gene data show CDR1 as SGHVS and CDR2 as FNYEAQ. V was shortened by 1 base and J by 0 bases, with 13 bases between the two germline ends. In DNA form, the CDR3 reads TGTGCCAGCAGCTTAGAAGGGCGGGGTAGCTCCTACAATGAGCAGTTCTTC. Amino acids: CASSLEGRGSSYNEQFF.

The chain recombines TRBV6-2 or TRBV6-3 with TRBJ1-2; 7 bases fit TRBD1. Germline CDR1 and CDR2: MNHEY and SVGEGT. This CDR3 region has 13 residues. The ends lost 5 bases at V and 3 bases at J; junction bases unmatched: 3. DNA for the CDR3: TGTGCCAGCAGTGGAGGGACAGACTATGGCTACACCTTC. Protein sequence: CASSGGTDYGYTF.

As regards this clonotype: No conserved phenylalanine or tryptophan ends this CDR3, so it is likely a read error. The CDR3 nucleotides read TGTGCCAGCCGCCCAGGCAGCATAGAGACCCAGTACTAC. Translated: CASRPGSIETQYY. The chain couples TRBV27 to TRBJ2-5; D is uncertain. CDR3 length: 13 amino acids. Per the germline V gene, CDR1 is MNHEY and CDR2 is SMNVEV (reference sequence). V lost 8 bases and J lost 4, with 14 bases in between.

This clonotype occurred many times. The chain recombines TRBV25-1 with TRBJ2-1, with D perhaps TRBD1 or TRBD2 (5 bases each). Germline values: CDR1 MGHDK, CDR2 SYGVNS. CDR3 size: 15 residues. V lost 1 base to trimming and J lost 2 bases, with 9 bases between them. The CDR3 spells CASSEWGNTYNEQFF. The CDR3, as DNA: TGTGCCAGCAGTGAATGGGGGAATACCTACAATGAGCAGTTCTTC.

This clonotype was counted many times. The chain employs TRBV3-1 and TRBJ2-1, with D perhaps matching TRBD2 (5 bases). The CDR3 runs to 14 residues. Germline V gene sequence: CDR1 LGHDT, CDR2 YNNKEL (reference sequence). V was pared by 4 bases and J by 5 bases, with 12 bases between. CDR3 amino acids: CASSPNWENNEQFF. For the CDR3, the DNA is TGTGCCAGCAGCCCCAATTGGGAGAACAATGAGCAGTTCTTC.

This clonotype was seen repeatedly, ten times or more. The gene calls are TRBV18 and TRBJ1-1, with D possibly matching TRBD1 (5 bases). CDR3 size: 16 residues. Trimming took 1 base from V and 2 from J, leaving 14 bases between them. CDR1 is KGHSH, CDR2 LQKENI, per germline. CDR3 residues: CASSPQAGRDNTEAFF. Here the CDR3 DNA reads TGTGCCAGCTCACCACAGGCAGGCAGGGACAACACTGAAGCTTTCTTT. Full variable domain (missing parts from reference TRBV18 and TRBJ1-1): NAGVMQNPRHLVRRRGQEARLRCSPMKGHSHVYWYRQLPEEGLKFMVYLQKENIIDESGMPKERFSAEFPKEGPSILRIQQVVRGDSAAYFCASSPQAGRDNTEAFFGQGTRLTVV.

This clonotype is classed as medium-sized. The chain combines TRBV28 with TRBJ1-1; D uncertain. V lost 1 base and J 4 bases, leaving 10 bases between the germline ends. The CDR3 consists of 14 residues. CDR1 is MDHEN, CDR2 SYDVKM, per germline. The chain's CDR3 is CASSLSGPFTEAFF. In DNA form, the CDR3 reads TGTGCCAGCAGTTTATCGGGCCCTTTCACTGAAGCTTTCTTT.

This clonotype is labeled medium-sized. The gene calls are TRBV5-6 and TRBJ1-1; D gene unclear. Trimming took 1 base from V and 11 from J, leaving 18 bases between them. The CDR3 runs to 14 residues. Germline lookup yields CDR1 SGHDT and CDR2 YYEEEE. The DNA of the CDR3 is TGTGCCAGCAGCTTGTTGGCCGGCCGCAAGAGGGCTTTCTTT. Translation: CASSLLAGRKRAFF.

This clonotype was seen repeatedly, ten times or more. The chain employs TRBV4-3 and TRBJ1-4; D perhaps matches TRBD1 (5 bases). The germline V and J ends were trimmed by 1 base and 3 bases, with 6 bases remaining between them. The germline gives CDR1 LGHNA, CDR2 YSLEER. This CDR3 is built from 14 residues. The CDR3 region has the DNA TGCGCCAGCAGCCAAGGAGGGGCTAATGAAAAACTGTTTTTT. Its translation: CASSQGGANEKLFF.

This clonotype appeared a few times. The rearrangement uses TRBV16 and TRBJ2-3; D is unclear. CDR1 is KGHSY and CDR2 is FQNENV in the germline V gene. CDR3 size: 13 residues. V was cut by 3 bases and J by 13 bases, with 17 bases left in between. DNA for the CDR3: TGTGCCAGCAGCCAGAATCACGAAGGTTCCAAGTATTTT. Translating it yields CASSQNHEGSKYF. Using reference TRBV16 and TRBJ2-3 for the parts outside the CDR3, the full variable domain is GEEVAQTPKHLVRGEGQKAKLYCAPIKGHSYVFWYQQVLKNEFKFLISFQNENVFDETGMPKERFSAKCLPNSPCSLEIQATKLEDSAVYFCASSQNHEGSKYFGPGTRLTVL.

This clonotype was seen ten or more times. The chain couples TRBV6-5 to TRBJ1-6; 8 bases line up with TRBD1. The germline V gene has CDR1 MNHEY and CDR2 SVGAGI. V gave up 6 bases and J gave up 9 bases; unmatched junction bases: 13. The CDR3 is 16 amino acids. CDR3 nucleotide sequence: TGTGCCAGCAGATTTATCACCAGGGGGCCGGGTTCACCCCTCCACTTT. Amino acid sequence: CASRFITRGPGSPLHF.

This clonotype showed up many times. The chain has TRBV27 and TRBJ1-5; the match to TRBD1 covers 8 bases. Per the germline V gene, CDR1 is MNHEY and CDR2 is SMNVEV (reference sequence). V dropped 3 bases and J dropped 9; count of bases not matched to a gene: 7. CDR3 length: 14 residues. The chain's CDR3 is CASSLGQALWPQHF. The CDR3 DNA sequence: TGTGCCAGCAGTTTGGGACAGGCCCTTTGGCCCCAGCATTTT.

This clonotype was picked up one time. The rearrangement uses TRBV7-2 and TRBJ2-5; no clear D gene. The CDR3 contains 14 residues. Germline V lookup: CDR1 SGHTA, CDR2 FQGNSA. V was shortened by 3 bases and J by 2 bases, with 10 bases between the two germline ends. CDR3 in amino acids: CASSFFGYQETQYF. The CDR3 DNA reads as TGTGCCAGCAGCTTTTTCGGCTATCAAGAGACCCAGTACTTC.

This clonotype was seen repeatedly, ten times or more. The chain is built from TRBV11-1 and TRBJ2-7; 10 bases line up with TRBD1. The CDR3 has 15 residues. The germline gives CDR1 SGHAT, CDR2 FQDESV (reference sequence). Trimming took 5 bases from V and 2 from J; bases not matched to a gene: 6. The CDR3 here is CASSTTGTGAYEQYF. CDR3 bases: TGTGCCAGCAGCACGACCGGGACAGGGGCCTACGAGCAGTACTTC.

This clonotype was seen a few times. The V gene is TRBV7-2, the J gene TRBJ2-1; no reliable D call. Germline CDR1 SGHTA, CDR2 FQGNSA. Trimming pared 5 bases from V and 9 bases from J, leaving 11 bases between. CDR3 length: 12 residues. The DNA of the CDR3 is TGTGCCAGCAGCCTTTATACGGGTGAGCAGTTCTTC. Amino acid sequence: CASSLYTGEQFF.

This clonotype was detected ten times or more. The chain uses TRBV3-1 and TRBJ1-1; D is perhaps TRBD1 (6 bases). The CDR3 spans 15 residues. Trimming shortened V by 4 bases and J by 5 bases, and 17 bases separated the two germline ends. CDR1 and CDR2 (germline): LGHDT, YNNKEL (reference sequence). The CDR3, as DNA: TGTGCCAGCAGCCGAAGCTCACAAGGGGGGACTGAAGCTTTCTTT. Protein: CASSRSSQGGTEAFF.

This clonotype was found a few times. Written as DNA, the CDR3 is TGCGCCAGCAGCTTGGACGGACAGTCTGGGGCCAACGTCCTGACTTTC. It specifies CASSLDGQSGANVLTF. The V and J genes are TRBV5-1 and TRBJ2-6, with D possibly being TRBD1 (6 bases). Germline V gene sequence: CDR1 SGHRS, CDR2 YFSETQ. V lost 0 bases, J lost 1 base, and 8 bases lay in between. The CDR3 consists of 16 residues.

This clonotype was found many times. The CDR3 reads CASSYRDNTDTQYF. In DNA form, the CDR3 reads TGTGCCAGCAGTTACAGAGACAACACAGATACGCAGTATTTT. The chain couples TRBV28 to TRBJ2-3; D is undetermined. CDR1 and CDR2 from the germline V gene are MDHEN and SYDVKM. With 4 bases removed from V and 2 bases from J, the gap between germline ends came to 10 bases. The CDR3 extends over 14 amino acids. Combining the CDR3 with reference TRBV28 and TRBJ2-3 gives the whole variable domain DVKVTQSSRYLVKRTGEKVFLECVQDMDHENMFWYRQDPGLGLRLIYFSYDVKMKEKGDIPEGYSVSREKKERFSLILESASTNQTSMYLCASSYRDNTDTQYFGPGTRLTVL.

The chain is built from TRBV2 and TRBJ2-3, with 10 bases that match TRBD2. The junction had 7 bases not matched to a gene; V was cut back by 7 bases and J by 6 bases. The CDR3 is 14 amino acids. CDR1 SNHLY and CDR2 FYNNEI come from the germline V gene. The CDR3: CASKRGGPSDTQYF. The CDR3 DNA sequence: TGTGCCAGCAAGCGGGGGGGACCCTCCGATACGCAGTATTTT. The whole variable domain, filled in from reference TRBV2 and TRBJ2-3, reads EPEVTQTPSHQVTQMGQEVILRCVPISNHLYFYWYRQILGQKVEFLVSFYNNEISEKSEIFDDQFSVERPDGSNFTLKIRSTKLEDSAMYFCASKRGGPSDTQYFGPGTRLTVL.

This clonotype has a count of ten or more. This chain links TRBV5-5 with TRBJ1-5, with D possibly being TRBD1 (6 bases). Germline CDR1 is SGHKS and CDR2 is YYEKEE (reference sequence). This CDR3 contains 17 residues. Trimming took 6 bases from V and 1 from J, leaving 20 bases between them. CDR3 region: CASTLAVGGPSNQPQHF. The CDR3 DNA reads as TGTGCCAGCACCCTGGCTGTAGGGGGGCCGAGCAATCAGCCCCAGCATTTT.

This clonotype was seen many times. J is TRBJ2-7 and V is TRBV29-1; 7 positions match TRBD1. There are 13 residues in the CDR3. Germline CDR1 is SQVTM and CDR2 is ANQGSEA. The V and J ends lost 5 bases and 2 bases, in that order; junction bases with no gene match: 6. The CDR3 loop is CSVSGTVTYEQYF. The CDR3 DNA reads as TGCAGCGTTTCCGGGACAGTCACCTACGAGCAGTACTTC.

This clonotype was detected only a few times. The chain carries TRBV6-6 and TRBJ1-2; 10 bases match TRBD1. Germline V gene sequence: CDR1 MNHNY, CDR2 SVGAGI (reference sequence). CDR3 length: 13 amino acids. Unmatched junction bases numbered 8, after V lost 8 bases and J lost 8 bases. In DNA, the CDR3 is TGTGCCAGCCTGACAGGGGGCGCGACGGGCTACACCTTC. Amino acid sequence: CASLTGGATGYTF.